A single sample gave rise to the 17 T cell receptor beta chains below, sequenced in a study of OX40 agonist ivuxolimab in advanced cancers. This table comes from immunoSEQ multiplex PCR, and its TCRdb copy is limited to in-frame clones, with some not included. The table lists approximately 70,000 clones, about 88% of them singletons, with under 1.1% in the top ten. Sample: CD4+ or CD8+ T cells sorted from blood, taken in a trial of the OX40 agonist ivuxolimab. Receptor source: an adult with an advanced solid tumor such as melanoma, head and neck, liver or kidney cancer.

This clone has just one count. The rearrangement joins TRBV5-5 to TRBJ2-3; possible D gene TRBD2, 6 bases. The ends were cut back, 5 bases at V and 0 bases at J, with 16 bases in the middle. The CDR3 loop spans 16 amino acids. Per germline, CDR1 SGHKS and CDR2 YYEKEE (reference sequence). The CDR3 region is CASSLMLAGSTDTQYF. CDR3 DNA: TGTGCCAGCAGTTTAATGTTGGCGGGGAGCACAGATACGCAGTATTTT.

V is TRBV18 and J is TRBJ2-2; unclear D gene. V shed 3 bases and J shed 8 bases, with 4 bases lying between them. Looked up from germline, CDR1 is KGHSH and CDR2 is LQKENI. CDR3 length equals 11 residues. The CDR3 sequence is CASSPAGELFF. CDR3 sequence (DNA): TGTGCCAGCTCACCGGCGGGGGAGCTGTTTTTT.

This chain links TRBV6-5 with TRBJ2-3; D unresolved. In germline, CDR1 is MNHEY, CDR2 SVGAGI. The CDR3 has 13 residues. Trimming pared 6 bases from V and 3 bases from J, leaving 10 bases between. The CDR3 sequence: CASSGPETDTQYF. The CDR3 DNA follows: TGTGCCAGCAGCGGGCCGGAGACAGATACGCAGTATTTT.

This clone was detected only once. In DNA form, the CDR3 reads TGCAGTGCTAGGGAGGCCTACGAGCAGTACTTC. Amino acid sequence: CSAREAYEQYF. The chain carries TRBV20-1 and TRBJ2-7, with a tentative D call TRBD2 (5 bases). Germline lookup yields CDR1 DFQATT and CDR2 SNEGSKA (reference sequence). V lost 3 bases and J lost 2, with 5 bases in between. This CDR3 has 11 residues.

The chain carries TRBV2 and TRBJ2-5; no definite D call. Germline V gene sequence: CDR1 SNHLY, CDR2 FYNNEI. The CDR3 totals 11 residues. Trimming took 7 bases from V and 5 from J, leaving 8 bases between them. CDR3 nucleotide sequence: TGTGCCAGCATTCTATCTGAGACCCAGTACTTC. Protein: CASILSETQYF.

A single count supports this clone. The chain carries TRBV7-2 and TRBJ2-1; D might be TRBD2 (5 bases). V was shortened by 0 bases and J by 12 bases, with 9 bases between the two germline ends. The V gene's germline CDR1 is SGHTA and CDR2 FQGNSA. The CDR3 is 12 residues long. CDR3 bases: TGTGCCAGCAGCTTAGCCGGGAATATGCAGTTCTTC. Its protein product is CASSLAGNMQFF.

The J gene is TRBJ2-7, the V gene TRBV4-1; D might be TRBD2 (5 bases). Trimming removed 1 base at V and 2 bases at J, with 15 bases between. The CDR3 is 16 residues long. Germline V gene lookup returns CDR1 MGHRA and CDR2 YSYEKL. The CDR3 region is CASSQVPAEPTYEQYF. In nucleotides, the CDR3 is TGCGCCAGCAGCCAAGTTCCAGCGGAGCCAACCTACGAGCAGTACTTC.

The gene calls are TRBV28 and TRBJ2-3; 10 positions match TRBD2. The CDR3 is 18 amino acids. Per the germline V gene, CDR1 is MDHEN and CDR2 is SYDVKM. The trim removed 3 bases at V and 4 bases at J, leaving 13 bases unmatched. For the CDR3, the DNA is TGTGCCAGCAGTTTTGGGTCTAGCGGGAGTTTGTGGGCAGATACGCAGTATTTT. Translated, it gives CASSFGSSGSLWADTQYF.

The V gene is TRBV29-1, the J gene TRBJ2-5; 11 bases agree with TRBD2. CDR3 size: 14 residues. Germline-derived CDR1 and CDR2 are SQVTM and ANQGSEA. V shed 5 bases, J shed 4 bases, and the junction held 6 bases outside the gene matches. The CDR3 bases are TGCAGCGTTACAGGGACTAGCGGAGGAGAGACCCAGTACTTC. It yields the protein CSVTGTSGGETQYF.

The V gene is TRBV18, the J gene TRBJ2-7; 7 bases align to TRBD2. CDR3 length: 13 residues. From germline, CDR1 is KGHSH and CDR2 LQKENI. V shed 3 bases and J 4 bases; nucleotides not matched to a gene: 3. Here the CDR3 reads CASSPGGWYEQYF. DNA of the CDR3: TGTGCCAGCTCACCGGGGGGGTGGTACGAGCAGTACTTC. Combining the CDR3 with reference TRBV18 and TRBJ2-7 gives the whole variable domain NAGVMQNPRHLVRRRGQEARLRCSPMKGHSHVYWYRQLPEEGLKFMVYLQKENIIDESGMPKERFSAEFPKEGPSILRIQQVVRGDSAAYFCASSPGGWYEQYFGPGTRLTVT.

The rearrangement joins TRBV5-1 to TRBJ2-7; TRBD2 agrees at 8 bases. This CDR3 comprises 14 residues. Germline V gene data show CDR1 as SGHRS and CDR2 as YFSETQ. The ends lost 7 bases at V and 4 bases at J; junction bases unmatched: 10. The DNA for the CDR3 is TGCGCCAGCCGGGGGGGCGGTTTGGGATACGAGCAGTACTTC. It codes for CASRGGGLGYEQYF. The complete variable domain, with remaining parts taken from reference TRBV5-1 and TRBJ2-7, reads KAGVTQTPRYLIKTRGQQVTLSCSPISGHRSVSWYQQTPGQGLQFLFEYFSETQRNKGNFPGRFSGRQFSNSRSEMNVSTLELGDSALYLCASRGGGLGYEQYFGPGTRLTVT.

This clone was seen just once. The chain couples TRBV30 to TRBJ1-2, with D perhaps matching TRBD1 (6 bases). Germline V lookup: CDR1 GTSNPN, CDR2 SVGIG (reference sequence). The CDR3 covers 14 residues. V gave up 2 bases and J gave up 1 base, with 11 bases separating them. The CDR3 region is CAWSFPDSNYGYTF. CDR3 coding DNA: TGTGCCTGGAGTTTTCCGGACAGTAACTATGGCTACACCTTC.

J is TRBJ2-1 and V is TRBV10-3; D is unresolved. The CDR3 is made up of 16 amino acids. V was cut by 7 bases and J by 4 bases, with 20 bases left in between. From germline, CDR1 is ENHRY and CDR2 SYGVKD. This CDR3 is CAINSRRTPAYNEQFF. DNA for the CDR3: TGTGCCATCAACTCTCGTAGAACGCCGGCATACAATGAGCAGTTCTTC.

The CDR3 sequence: CASTLGGPLEAFF. CDR3 sequence (DNA): TGTGCCAGCACCTTGGGCGGCCCACTGGAAGCTTTCTTT. V and J are TRBV7-8 and TRBJ1-1; no clear D. CDR3 length: 13 residues. V gave up 7 bases and J gave up 8 bases, with 17 bases separating them. Germline CDR1 is SGHVS and CDR2 is FQNEAQ.

The V call is TRBV13, the J call TRBJ2-3, with TRBD2 matching 8 bases. Germline-derived CDR1 and CDR2 are PRHDT and FYEKMQ (reference sequence). J gave up 8 bases and V 3 bases, and 10 bases lay outside the gene matches. The CDR3 runs to 15 residues. DNA of the CDR3: TGTGCCAGCAGCTTCGCTGCGGGGGGCCTAGGTACGCAGTATTTT. Translating it yields CASSFAAGGLGTQYF.

The rearrangement uses TRBV5-1 and TRBJ2-7; TRBD1 matches 7 bases. CDR1 SGHRS and CDR2 YFSETQ come from the germline V gene. The CDR3 is 14 amino acids. V gave up 4 bases and J gave up 2 bases; unmatched junction bases: 6. In DNA form, the CDR3 reads TGCGCCAGCAGCACGGACAGGCCCGCCTACGAGCAGTACTTC. This translates into CASSTDRPAYEQYF.

V usage is TRBV10-3 and J usage is TRBJ2-5; D unclear. The CDR3 contains 13 residues. Germline V CDR1 and CDR2: ENHRY, SYGVKD. V was trimmed by 7 bases and J by 0 bases, leaving 9 bases between them. CDR3: CAIMAAYQETQYF. DNA for the CDR3: TGTGCCATCATGGCTGCGTACCAAGAGACCCAGTACTTC.